The source of this T cell receptor beta chain is a study of beta chain features in type 1 diabetes. Whole-study context: On cell yields, gender and age, patients and healthy donors were similar.

V was shortened by 10 bases and J by 6 bases, with 19 bases between the two germline ends. Germline-derived CDR1 and CDR2 are MNHEY and SMNVEV (reference sequence). The CDR3 extends over 13 amino acids. As every portion of the isolated RNA was reverse transcribed, the sequencing read expressed TCRB transcripts. Profiled with immunoSEQ multiplex PCR; TCRdb holds only in-frame clones, not every one. The sample consists of around 110,000 clones, roughly 15% of them appearing once. In this sample, this clone turned up a few times. The antigen remains undetermined. General observations from the study: TCRB CDR3s were moderately but significantly shorter in Type 1 diabetes patients in all four CD4+ subsets. PCR might favor shorter templates, equally in patients and controls. The cDNA sequencing approach could over-represent high-TCR-expressing cells. More deletions and fewer insertions at VDJ junctions were seen in type 1 diabetes patients.

The sequence derives from a man younger than 40 with type 1 diabetes. Sequenced material: central memory CD4+ T cells from blood. J is TRBJ2-7 and V is TRBV27, with D possibly TRBD1 on 6 matching bases. CDR3 in DNA: TGTGCCACCAGAGACAGGTCGGGGAGCGAGCAGTACTTC. Protein: CATRDRSGSEQYF.